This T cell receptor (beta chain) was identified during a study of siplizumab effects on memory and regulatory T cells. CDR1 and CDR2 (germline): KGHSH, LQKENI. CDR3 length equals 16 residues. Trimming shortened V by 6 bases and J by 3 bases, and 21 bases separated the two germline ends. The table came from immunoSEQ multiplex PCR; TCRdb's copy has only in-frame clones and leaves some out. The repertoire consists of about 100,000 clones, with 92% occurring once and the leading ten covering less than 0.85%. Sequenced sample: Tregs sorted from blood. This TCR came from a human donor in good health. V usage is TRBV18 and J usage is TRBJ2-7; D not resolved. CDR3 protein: CASSSPIGPKYYEQYF. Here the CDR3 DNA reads TGTGCCAGCTCCTCCCCCATTGGGCCTAAGTACTACGAGCAGTACTTC.